What follows are 23 T cell receptor beta chains derived from one specimen sequenced in a study of cytomegalovirus exposure and HLA in healthy donors. The PCR contained 60 Vbeta and 13 Jbeta primers. The table came from immunoSEQ multiplex PCR; TCRdb's copy has only in-frame clones and leaves some out. Here the sample spans more than 110,000 clones, around 79% being singletons. The specimen was PBMCs. Receptors were obtained from a man aged 18 to 29 in good health and CMV-seronegative.

The V gene is TRBV2, the J gene TRBJ2-2; D is perhaps TRBD1 (6 bases). V shed 6 bases and J shed 7 bases, with 18 bases lying between them. This CDR3 has 15 residues. CDR1 and CDR2 from the germline V gene are SNHLY and FYNNEI. DNA for the CDR3: TGTGCCAGCAGACTGGTGCCAGGGGTTGACGGGGAGCTGTTTTTT. Its protein product is CASRLVPGVDGELFF.

As DNA, the CDR3 is TGTGCCTGGAGCCTTGCCTACAGGGGCTCTGAAGAGACCCAGTACTTC. This translates into CAWSLAYRGSEETQYF. The rearrangement uses TRBV30 and TRBJ2-5, with 7 bases identical to TRBD1. Germline CDR1 GTSNPN, CDR2 SVGIG (reference sequence). Unmatched junction bases numbered 13, after V lost 3 bases and J lost 3 bases. This CDR3 spans 16 amino acids.

This clone was observed once. J is TRBJ1-2 and V is TRBV6-5; TRBD1 aligns across 9 bases. The J segment lost 7 bases and the V segment lost 2 bases, leaving 11 bases of the junction unmatched. Germline V gives CDR1 MNHEY, CDR2 SVGAGI. The CDR3 is 16 amino acids. CDR3 residues: CASSYVGGQGWSGYTF. CDR3 nucleotides: TGTGCCAGCAGTTACGTTGGGGGACAGGGCTGGAGTGGCTACACCTTC.

The chain is built from TRBV21-1 and TRBJ2-1; TRBD2 is taken as the D call from the table, unchecked against the DNA. TRBV21-1 is noted as a pseudogene. This CDR3 spans 14 amino acids. The CDR3 here is CASSVRDFNNEQFF. The CDR3 nucleotides are TGTGCCAGCAGCGTTAGAGATTTTAACAATGAGCAGTTCTTC.

The chain links TRBV11-1 to TRBJ2-1, with 11 bases lining up with TRBD2. Germline V gene data show CDR1 as SGHAT and CDR2 as FQDESV (reference sequence). The CDR3 loop spans 15 amino acids. With 6 bases clipped from V and 8 bases from J, the junction kept 9 bases outside the gene matches. CDR3 sequence: CASRPLAGGPYEQFF. CDR3 sequence (DNA): TGTGCCAGCAGACCTTTAGCGGGGGGGCCCTATGAGCAGTTCTTC.

The V call is TRBV9, the J call TRBJ1-2, with TRBD1 matching 9 bases. The CDR3 is 17 residues long. Trimming cost V 4 bases and J 6 bases; bases outside gene matches: 16. Germline V gene data show CDR1 as SGDLS and CDR2 as YYNGEE. The CDR3 loop is CASSTLGPTGGEDGYTF. DNA for the CDR3: TGTGCCAGCAGCACCCTGGGTCCTACAGGGGGCGAGGATGGCTACACCTTC. Filled out from reference TRBV9 and TRBJ1-2, the complete variable domain reads DSGVTQTPKHLITATGQRVTLRCSPRSGDLSVYWYQQSLDQGLQFLIQYYNGEERAKGNILERFSAQQFPDLHSELNLSSLELGDSALYFCASSTLGPTGGEDGYTFGSGTRLTVV.

Comment on this clone: One end of the junction fails to match germline, which may point to a read error. The chain combines TRBV7-9 with TRBJ1-1, with D unclear. Germline CDR1 reads SEHNR; CDR2 reads FQNEAQ (reference sequence). The CDR3 consists of 14 residues. This chain's CDR3 is CSSSYPTPNTEAFF. The CDR3 DNA sequence: TGTTCCAGCAGTTACCCGACACCGAACACTGAAGCTTTCTTT.

The chain carries TRBV7-9 and TRBJ1-2; 8 bases are shared with TRBD1. J gave up 3 bases and V 6 bases, and 9 bases lay outside the gene matches. The germline V gene has CDR1 SEHNR and CDR2 FQNEAQ (reference sequence). This CDR3 spans 15 amino acids. CDR3 DNA: TGTGCCAGCAGTTTACAAACAGGGGGGTACTATGGCTACACCTTC. Its protein is CASSLQTGGYYGYTF.

This chain joins TRBV7-2 and TRBJ1-2, with D unclear. This CDR3 comprises 13 residues. V was clipped by 1 base and J by 3 bases, with 6 bases between them. Germline CDR1 SGHTA, CDR2 FQGNSA. CDR3 region: CASSLDSYYGYTF. The CDR3 DNA sequence: TGTGCCAGCAGCTTAGACAGCTACTATGGCTACACCTTC.

The V gene is TRBV18, the J gene TRBJ1-5, with 12 positions matching TRBD1. Germline CDR1 is KGHSH and CDR2 is LQKENI. This CDR3 has 15 amino acids. The trim removed 4 bases at V and 7 bases at J, leaving 5 bases unmatched. CDR3: CASSLGQGAGQPQHF. The CDR3 DNA is TGTGCCAGCTCACTGGGACAGGGGGCGGGACAGCCCCAGCATTTT.

The CDR3 region is CSAGNFGGSSGNQPQHF. As DNA, the CDR3 is TGCAGCGCGGGGAACTTCGGGGGTTCTAGTGGCAATCAGCCCCAGCATTTT. The chain recombines TRBV29-1 with TRBJ1-5, with D perhaps matching TRBD1 (5 bases). V shed 7 bases and J shed 2 bases, with 24 bases lying between them. The CDR3 is 17 amino acids. CDR1 SQVTM and CDR2 ANQGSEA come from the germline V gene. Complete variable domain (other parts from reference TRBV29-1 and TRBJ1-5): SAVISQKPSRDICQRGTSLTIQCQVDSQVTMMFWYRQQPGQSLTLIATANQGSEATYESGFVIDKFPISRPNLTFSTLTVSNMSPEDSSIYLCSAGNFGGSSGNQPQHFGDGTRLSIL.

This chain uses TRBV27 with TRBJ1-6, with a possible D match to TRBD1 (5 bases). Trimming removed 5 bases from V and 0 bases from J, with 20 bases in between. The germline CDR1 and CDR2 sequences are MNHEY and SMNVEV (reference sequence). The length of the CDR3 is 19 residues. DNA of the CDR3: TGTGCCAGCAGTAGGGTCTTTCTGCCCGACAGCTCCTATAATTCACCCCTCCACTTT. Translating gives CASSRVFLPDSSYNSPLHF.

The DNA for the CDR3 is TGTGCCAGCAGCTTCCGGGACTACCAGAACACCGGGGAGCTGTTTTTT. Protein product: CASSFRDYQNTGELFF. This chain uses TRBV11-2 with TRBJ2-2; 7 bases line up with TRBD2. V shed 3 bases, J shed 1 base, and the junction held 5 bases outside the gene matches. The CDR3 spans 16 residues. Germline CDR1 is SGHAT and CDR2 is FQNNGV.

This chain connects TRBV18 to TRBJ2-7; 7 bases are shared with TRBD1. V was pared by 6 bases and J by 3 bases, with 11 bases of the junction left unmatched. The CDR3 extends over 15 amino acids. Germline lookup yields CDR1 KGHSH and CDR2 LQKENI. CDR3 protein: CASSQYRGDLYEQYF. The CDR3 bases are TGTGCCAGCTCCCAATACAGGGGCGACCTCTACGAGCAGTACTTC.

The chain employs TRBV6-5 and TRBJ2-5; D perhaps matches TRBD2 (7 bases). Germline V gives CDR1 MNHEY, CDR2 SVGAGI. The ends were cut back, 6 bases at V and 5 bases at J, with 13 bases in the middle. The CDR3 covers 13 residues. The CDR3 nucleotides are TGTGCCAGCAGGCAAGGGGGGGGTGAGACCCAGTACTTC. Translating gives CASRQGGGETQYF.

The chain couples TRBV6-1 to TRBJ1-3; 7 bases map to TRBD1. Trimming removed 7 bases from V and 4 bases from J; junction bases left unmatched: 7. CDR1 MNHNS and CDR2 SASEGT come from the germline V gene. The CDR3 runs to 14 residues. The CDR3 bases are TGTGCCAGCATCGACAGGGCAATCGGAAACACCATATATTTT. Its translation: CASIDRAIGNTIYF.

This clone was recorded only once. The rearrangement links TRBV2 to TRBJ1-1, with D perhaps TRBD1 (6 bases). The germline V and J ends were trimmed by 9 bases and 5 bases, with 13 bases remaining between them. Germline loops: CDR1 SNHLY, CDR2 FYNNEI. There are 12 residues in the CDR3. In nucleotides, the CDR3 is TGTGCCAGTAACAGGGCGTGGACTGAAGCTTTCTTT. This encodes CASNRAWTEAFF.

V usage is TRBV4-1 and J usage is TRBJ1-1, with 9 bases identical to TRBD1. CDR3 length: 17 amino acids. Per germline, CDR1 MGHRA and CDR2 YSYEKL. Trimming removed 3 bases from V and 0 bases from J; junction bases left unmatched: 8. The CDR3 nucleotides read TGCGCCAGCAGCCACACGACAGGGGGTACCTTGAACACTGAAGCTTTCTTT. Its translation is CASSHTTGGTLNTEAFF.

V usage is TRBV7-2 and J usage is TRBJ2-7; unclear D gene. This CDR3 is built from 14 residues. Germline CDR1 is SGHTA and CDR2 is FQGNSA. The V gene lost 2 bases and the J gene lost 1 base, with 9 bases spanning the gap. CDR3 in amino acids: CASSLLQKSYEQYF. CDR3 nucleotides: TGTGCCAGCAGCTTATTGCAGAAGTCCTACGAGCAGTACTTC.

The V and J genes are TRBV5-4 and TRBJ1-1; 12 positions match TRBD1. The CDR3 has 16 residues. CDR1 and CDR2 (germline): SGHNT, YYREEE (reference sequence). V was clipped by 7 bases and J by 6 bases; unmatched bases: 13. CDR3: CASGDRGPFPPAEAFF. CDR3 coding DNA: TGTGCCAGCGGGGACAGGGGGCCCTTCCCCCCCGCTGAAGCTTTCTTT.

This chain links TRBV4-1 with TRBJ1-3, with D unclear. The V end was cut by 4 bases, the J end by 0 bases, with 10 bases between. Germline V gene data show CDR1 as MGHRA and CDR2 as YSYEKL. CDR3 length: 15 residues. DNA for the CDR3: TGCGCCAGCAGCCCGGCTGGGAGCTCTGGAAACACCATATATTTT. It specifies CASSPAGSSGNTIYF.

The chain is built from TRBV9 and TRBJ1-1; D remains ambiguous. Trimming shortened V by 0 bases and J by 7 bases, and 10 bases separated the two germline ends. CDR3 length: 13 residues. Germline V lookup: CDR1 SGDLS, CDR2 YYNGEE. The CDR3: CASSVALSGEAFF. Written as DNA, the CDR3 is TGTGCCAGCAGCGTAGCTTTGTCCGGTGAAGCTTTCTTT. The full variable domain, completed using reference TRBV9 and TRBJ1-1, is DSGVTQTPKHLITATGQRVTLRCSPRSGDLSVYWYQQSLDQGLQFLIQYYNGEERAKGNILERFSAQQFPDLHSELNLSSLELGDSALYFCASSVALSGEAFFGQGTRLTVV.

The chain combines TRBV20-1 with TRBJ1-1; no definite D call. The CDR3 has 11 residues. Looked up from germline, CDR1 is DFQATT and CDR2 is SNEGSKA (reference sequence). Trimming took off 0 bases at V and 7 bases at J, with 6 bases between the two ends. CDR3 sequence reads: CSAREAREAFF. CDR3 DNA: TGCAGTGCTAGAGAGGCCCGTGAAGCTTTCTTT.